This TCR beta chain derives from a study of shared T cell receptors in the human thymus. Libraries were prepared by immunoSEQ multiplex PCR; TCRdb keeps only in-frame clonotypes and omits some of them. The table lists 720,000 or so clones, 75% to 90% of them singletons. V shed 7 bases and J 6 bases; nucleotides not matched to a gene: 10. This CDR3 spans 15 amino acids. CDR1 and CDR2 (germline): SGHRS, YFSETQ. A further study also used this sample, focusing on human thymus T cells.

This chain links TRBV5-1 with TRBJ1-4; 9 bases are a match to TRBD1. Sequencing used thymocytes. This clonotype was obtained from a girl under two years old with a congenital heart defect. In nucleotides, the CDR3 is TGCGCCAGCCGCATCCTGGGACAGGGAGATGAAAAACTGTTTTTT. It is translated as CASRILGQGDEKLFF.